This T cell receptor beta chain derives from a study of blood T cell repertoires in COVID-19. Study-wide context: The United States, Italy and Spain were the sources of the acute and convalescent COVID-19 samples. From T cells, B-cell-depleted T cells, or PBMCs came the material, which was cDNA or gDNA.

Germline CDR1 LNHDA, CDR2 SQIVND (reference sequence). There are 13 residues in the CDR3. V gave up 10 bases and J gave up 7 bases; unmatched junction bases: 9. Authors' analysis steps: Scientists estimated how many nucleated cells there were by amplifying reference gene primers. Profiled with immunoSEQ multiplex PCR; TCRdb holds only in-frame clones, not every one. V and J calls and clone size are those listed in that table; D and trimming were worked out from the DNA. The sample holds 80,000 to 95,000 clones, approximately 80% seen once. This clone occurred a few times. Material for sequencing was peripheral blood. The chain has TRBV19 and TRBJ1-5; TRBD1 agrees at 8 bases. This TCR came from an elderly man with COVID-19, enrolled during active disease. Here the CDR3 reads CATRDRWYQPQHF. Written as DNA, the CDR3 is TGTGCCACCCGGGACAGGTGGTACCAGCCCCAGCATTTT.